Given below is one TCR beta chain in context. The sample holds a few counts of this clonotype. There is no known antigen for this receptor. No base quality values were provided; no much bigger clone lies one nucleotide off. This entry belongs to a study of T-cell memory formation after mild COVID-19 (dated by TCRdb to the early 2020s). Regarding the study in general: Most TCR sequence clusters were specific to one of the two donors. T-cell clones expanding and contracting after mild COVID-19 in two donors were tracked by longitudinal TCRalpha and TCRbeta repertoire sequencing. Two young, previously healthy adult volunteers, one female and one male, were included in the cohort.

From cysteine to phenylalanine, the CDR3 is 17 amino acids long. Solely the CDR3 DNA is kept, with 51 bases framed from the first base. The germline V gene supplies CDR1 SGHTA and CDR2 FQGNSA. V is shortened by 7 bases, J by 1 base, and the region joining them spans 19 bases. TCRdb lists the instrument as Illumina NovaSeq 6000. TCRalpha and TCRbeta cDNA libraries were constructed by 5'RACE with constant-segment primers, with sample barcodes and unique molecular identifiers being introduced. RNA was extracted from every sample with Trizol reagent. The libraries were amplified in two PCR steps, and the second step added a second sample barcode and Illumina TruSeq adapters. Sequencing of the libraries was done on an Illumina NovaSeq, producing 2 x 150 bp paired-end reads. As for the original processing: Demultiplexing of reads and collapsing into UMI-guided consensus sequences were performed with migec v1.2.7. With mixcr v2.1.11, UMI consensuses were aligned to TRA and TRB V and J templates and assembled into clonotypes. Expanded or contracted clonotypes were those called significant by both edgeR and NoisET, with noise models trained on biological replicates. edgeR calls used a false discovery rate-adjusted p below 0.01 and a log2 fold-change threshold of 1. As an exploratory analysis of dynamics, max-normalized trajectories of the 1000 most abundant clonotypes were examined with PCA combined with hierarchical clustering. Separately sequenced CD4+ and CD8+ repertoires were used to assign the CD4 or CD8 phenotype of responding clones. The public sequencing data were trimmed at Q25 with fastp and processed into clonotypes with MiXCR by TCRdb, which kept only in-frame beta chains. Each entry merges the rows of one CDR3 protein and shows their most common DNA and genes. It is TCRdb's table, rather than the study itself, that gives the V and J calls and clone size. Within this sample are a few hundred thousand distinct CDR3 sequences, with around 25% of them counted one time only. Approximately 13% of the sample is taken by the ten largest.

On the study overall, not on this receptor specifically: Contracting CD4+ clones turned up mainly in the CM and EM memory subsets, whereas EMRA was where CD8+ clones were enriched. The second-wave clones that peaked on day 37 were not confirmed to be SARS-CoV-2 specific. Clones contracting from day 15 to 85 had balanced CD4/CD8 phenotypes, while a second wave expanding from day 15 to 37 was biased towards CD4+. The detection of some responding clones in pre-infection memory suggests that pre-existing cross-reactive memory T cells joined the SARS-CoV-2 response. Only a couple of mild cases were covered in the study, and larger cohorts including severe cases with pre-infection samples were considered necessary.

PBMCs were isolated by Ficoll-Paque density gradient centrifugation. This sequence originates from an adult woman who had mild COVID-19 (a few samples of this study predate the infection). The sample titles of this study are shuffled in the database, so cell type and time point are left out; the donor was told from shared clones. Recombination linked TRBV7-2 to TRBJ2-2; TRBD1 is a possible D gene, resting on 6 matching bases. Sequenced material: PBMCs or a T cell subset sorted from them (not recorded which). The CDR3 sequence is CASTTRQGRWNTGELFF. The DNA reads TGTGCCAGCACCACCCGCCAGGGGCGATGGAACACCGGGGAGCTGTTTTTT.